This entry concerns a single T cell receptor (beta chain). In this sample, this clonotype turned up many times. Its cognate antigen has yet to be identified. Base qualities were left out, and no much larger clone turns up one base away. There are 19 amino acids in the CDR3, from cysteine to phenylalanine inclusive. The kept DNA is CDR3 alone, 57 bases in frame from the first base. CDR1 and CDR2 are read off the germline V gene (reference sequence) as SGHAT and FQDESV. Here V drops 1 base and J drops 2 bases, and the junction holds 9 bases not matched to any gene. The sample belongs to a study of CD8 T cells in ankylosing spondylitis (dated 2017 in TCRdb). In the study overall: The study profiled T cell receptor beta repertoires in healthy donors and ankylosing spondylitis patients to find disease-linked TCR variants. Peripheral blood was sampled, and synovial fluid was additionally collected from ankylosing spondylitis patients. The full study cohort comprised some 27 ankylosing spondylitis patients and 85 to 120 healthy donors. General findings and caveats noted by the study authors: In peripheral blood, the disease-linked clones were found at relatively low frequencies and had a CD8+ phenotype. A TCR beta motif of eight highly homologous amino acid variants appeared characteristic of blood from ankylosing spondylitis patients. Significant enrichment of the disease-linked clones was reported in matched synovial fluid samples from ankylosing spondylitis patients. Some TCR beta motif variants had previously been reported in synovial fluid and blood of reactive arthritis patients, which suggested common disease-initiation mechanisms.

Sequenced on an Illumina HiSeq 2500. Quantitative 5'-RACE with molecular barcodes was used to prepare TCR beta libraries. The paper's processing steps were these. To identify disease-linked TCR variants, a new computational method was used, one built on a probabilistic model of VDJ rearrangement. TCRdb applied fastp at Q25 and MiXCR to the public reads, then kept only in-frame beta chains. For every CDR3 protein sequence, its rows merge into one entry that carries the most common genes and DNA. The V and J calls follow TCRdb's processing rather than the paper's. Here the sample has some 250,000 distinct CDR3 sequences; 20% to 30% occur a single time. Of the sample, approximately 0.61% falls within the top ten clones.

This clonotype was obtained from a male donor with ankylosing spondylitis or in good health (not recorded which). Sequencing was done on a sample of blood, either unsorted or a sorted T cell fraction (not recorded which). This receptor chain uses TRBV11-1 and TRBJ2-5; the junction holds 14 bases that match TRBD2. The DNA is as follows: TGTGCCAGCAGCTTAGGGGCTACAGGGACTAGCGGGAGACAAGAGACCCAGTACTTC. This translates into CASSLGATGTSGRQETQYF.